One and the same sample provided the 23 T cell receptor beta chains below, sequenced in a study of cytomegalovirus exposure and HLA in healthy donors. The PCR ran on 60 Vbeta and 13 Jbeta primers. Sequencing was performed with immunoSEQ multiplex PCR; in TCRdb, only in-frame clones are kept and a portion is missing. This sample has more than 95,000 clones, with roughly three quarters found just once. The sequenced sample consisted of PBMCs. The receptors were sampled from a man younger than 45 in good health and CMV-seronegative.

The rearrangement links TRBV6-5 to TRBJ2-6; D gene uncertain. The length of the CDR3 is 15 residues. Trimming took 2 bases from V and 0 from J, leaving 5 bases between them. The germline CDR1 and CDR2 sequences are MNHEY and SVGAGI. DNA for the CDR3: TGTGCCAGCAGTTACGACACCTCTGGGGCCAACGTCCTGACTTTC. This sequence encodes CASSYDTSGANVLTF.

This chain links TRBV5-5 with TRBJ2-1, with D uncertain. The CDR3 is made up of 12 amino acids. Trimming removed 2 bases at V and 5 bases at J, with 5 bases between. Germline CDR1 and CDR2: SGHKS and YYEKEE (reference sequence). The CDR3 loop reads CASSFRDNEQFF. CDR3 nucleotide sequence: TGTGCCAGCAGCTTTAGAGACAATGAGCAGTTCTTC.

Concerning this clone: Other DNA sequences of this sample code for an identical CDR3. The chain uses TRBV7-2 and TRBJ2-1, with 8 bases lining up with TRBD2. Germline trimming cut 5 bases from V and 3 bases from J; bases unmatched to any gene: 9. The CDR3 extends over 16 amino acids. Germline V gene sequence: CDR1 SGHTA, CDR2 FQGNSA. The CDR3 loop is CASSLGGSGDYNEQFF. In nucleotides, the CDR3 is TGTGCCAGCAGCCTAGGAGGTAGCGGGGACTACAATGAGCAGTTCTTC.

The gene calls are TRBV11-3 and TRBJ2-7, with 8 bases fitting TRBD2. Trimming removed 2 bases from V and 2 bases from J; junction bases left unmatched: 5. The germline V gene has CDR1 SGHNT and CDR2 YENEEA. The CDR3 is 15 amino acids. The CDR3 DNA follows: TGTGCCAGCAGCTTAACGGGAGGGTATACCTACGAGCAGTACTTC. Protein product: CASSLTGGYTYEQYF. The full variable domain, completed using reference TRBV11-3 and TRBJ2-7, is EAGVVQSPRYKIIEKKQPVAFWCNPISGHNTLYWYLQNLGQGPELLIRYENEEAVDDSQLPKDRFSAERLKGVDSTLKIQPAELGDSAVYLCASSLTGGYTYEQYFGPGTRLTVT.

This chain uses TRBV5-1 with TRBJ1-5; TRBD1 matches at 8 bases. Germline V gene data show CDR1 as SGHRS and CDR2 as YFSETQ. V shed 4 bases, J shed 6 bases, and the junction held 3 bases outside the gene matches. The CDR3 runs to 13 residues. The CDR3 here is CASSDGQGQPQHF. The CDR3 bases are TGCGCCAGCAGCGACGGACAGGGTCAGCCCCAGCATTTT.

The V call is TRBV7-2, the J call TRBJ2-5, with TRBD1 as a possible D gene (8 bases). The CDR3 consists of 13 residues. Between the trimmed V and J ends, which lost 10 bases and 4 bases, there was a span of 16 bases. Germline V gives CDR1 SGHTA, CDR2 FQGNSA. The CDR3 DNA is TGTGCCACGGGAGGTGGGACAGGAGAGACCCAGTACTTC. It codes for CATGGGTGETQYF.

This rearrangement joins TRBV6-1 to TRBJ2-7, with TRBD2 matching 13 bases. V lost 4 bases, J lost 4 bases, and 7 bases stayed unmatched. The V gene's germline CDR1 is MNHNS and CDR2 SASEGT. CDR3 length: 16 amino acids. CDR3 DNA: TGTGCCAGCAGTGGCCAAACTAGCGGGAGGGGGTACGAGCAGTACTTC. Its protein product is CASSGQTSGRGYEQYF.

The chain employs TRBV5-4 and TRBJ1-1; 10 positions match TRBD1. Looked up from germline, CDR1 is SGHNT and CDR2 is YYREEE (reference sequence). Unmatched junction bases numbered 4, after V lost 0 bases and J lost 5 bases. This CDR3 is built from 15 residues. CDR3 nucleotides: TGTGCCAGCAGCTTGGACGGGACAGGGGATACTGAAGCTTTCTTT. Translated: CASSLDGTGDTEAFF.

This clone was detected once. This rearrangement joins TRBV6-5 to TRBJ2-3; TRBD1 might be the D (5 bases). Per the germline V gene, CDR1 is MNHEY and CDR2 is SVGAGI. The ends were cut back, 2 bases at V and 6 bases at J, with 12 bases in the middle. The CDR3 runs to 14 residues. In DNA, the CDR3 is TGTGCCAGCAGTTACGGGGCCCGCGGCGATACGCAGTATTTT. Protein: CASSYGARGDTQYF.

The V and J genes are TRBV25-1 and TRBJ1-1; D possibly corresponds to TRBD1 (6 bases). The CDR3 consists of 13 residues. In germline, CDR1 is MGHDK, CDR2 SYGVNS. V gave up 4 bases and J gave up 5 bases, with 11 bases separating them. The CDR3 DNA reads TGTGCCAGCAGTGCGGGGGGCCAAACTGAAGCTTTCTTT. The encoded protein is CASSAGGQTEAFF.

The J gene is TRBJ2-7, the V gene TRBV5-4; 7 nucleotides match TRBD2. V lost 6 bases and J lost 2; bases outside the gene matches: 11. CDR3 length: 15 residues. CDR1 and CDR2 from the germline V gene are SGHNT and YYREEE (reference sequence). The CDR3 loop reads CASKWGGRGPYEQYF. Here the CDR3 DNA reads TGTGCCAGCAAGTGGGGCGGGAGAGGCCCCTACGAGCAGTACTTC.

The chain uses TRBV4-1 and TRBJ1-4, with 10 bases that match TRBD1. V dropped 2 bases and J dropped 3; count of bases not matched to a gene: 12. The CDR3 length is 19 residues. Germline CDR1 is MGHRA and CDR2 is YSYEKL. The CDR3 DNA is TGCGCCAGCAGCCAACCACCGGGACAGGGGCTGCAGGCTAATGAAAAACTGTTTTTT. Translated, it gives CASSQPPGQGLQANEKLFF.

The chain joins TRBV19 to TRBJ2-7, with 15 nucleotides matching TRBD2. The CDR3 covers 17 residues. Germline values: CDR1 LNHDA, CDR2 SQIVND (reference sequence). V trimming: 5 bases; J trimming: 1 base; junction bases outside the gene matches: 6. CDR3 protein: CASSPRTSGRASYEQYF. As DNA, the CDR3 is TGTGCCAGTAGTCCCCGGACTAGCGGGAGGGCATCCTACGAGCAGTACTTC.

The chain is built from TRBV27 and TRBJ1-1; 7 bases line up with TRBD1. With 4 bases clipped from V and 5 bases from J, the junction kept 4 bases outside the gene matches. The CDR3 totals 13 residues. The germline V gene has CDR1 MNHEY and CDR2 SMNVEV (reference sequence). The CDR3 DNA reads TGTGCCAGCAGTTCCATGGACAGGACTGAAGCTTTCTTT. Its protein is CASSSMDRTEAFF.

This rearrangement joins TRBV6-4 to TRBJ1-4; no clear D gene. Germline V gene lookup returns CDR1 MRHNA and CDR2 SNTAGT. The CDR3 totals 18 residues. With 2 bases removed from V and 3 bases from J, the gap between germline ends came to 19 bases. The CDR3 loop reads CASSDRIGVVAPNEKLFF. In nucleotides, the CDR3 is TGTGCCAGCAGTGACCGGATCGGGGTCGTGGCACCTAATGAAAAACTGTTTTTT.

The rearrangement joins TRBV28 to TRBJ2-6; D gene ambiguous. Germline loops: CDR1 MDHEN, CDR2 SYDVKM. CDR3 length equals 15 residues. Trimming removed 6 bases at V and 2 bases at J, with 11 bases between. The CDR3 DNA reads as TGTGCCAGCAGCACTCCAGGCGCTGGGGCCAACGTCCTGACTTTC. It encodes CASSTPGAGANVLTF.

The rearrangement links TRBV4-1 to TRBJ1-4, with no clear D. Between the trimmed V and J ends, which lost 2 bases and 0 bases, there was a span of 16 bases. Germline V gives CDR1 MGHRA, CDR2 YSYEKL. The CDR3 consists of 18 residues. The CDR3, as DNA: TGCGCCAGCAGCCAATCGGCGGCCTGGACTACAACTAATGAAAAACTGTTTTTT. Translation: CASSQSAAWTTTNEKLFF.

The CDR3 region has the DNA TGTGCCAGCAGCTTAGGTGTCGGGACAGAAGCTTTCTTT. It translates to CASSLGVGTEAFF. This sequence joins TRBV11-3 and TRBJ1-1; perhaps TRBD1 as D (6 bases). From germline, CDR1 is SGHNT and CDR2 YENEEA. The CDR3 loop spans 13 amino acids. Trimming left V 1 base short and J 8 bases short, with 11 bases between.

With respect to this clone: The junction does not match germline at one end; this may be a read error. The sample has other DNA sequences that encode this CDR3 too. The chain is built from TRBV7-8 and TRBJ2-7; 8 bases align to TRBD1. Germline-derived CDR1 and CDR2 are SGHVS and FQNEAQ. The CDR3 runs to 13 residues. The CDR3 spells CSSRQGQAYEQYF. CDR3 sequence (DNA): TGTTCCAGCAGGCAGGGACAGGCCTACGAGCAGTACTTC.

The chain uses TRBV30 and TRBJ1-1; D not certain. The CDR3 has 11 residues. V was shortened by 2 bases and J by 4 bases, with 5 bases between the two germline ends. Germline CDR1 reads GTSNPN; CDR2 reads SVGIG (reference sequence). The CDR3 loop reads CAWSPLTEAFF. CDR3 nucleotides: TGTGCCTGGAGTCCACTCACTGAAGCTTTCTTT.

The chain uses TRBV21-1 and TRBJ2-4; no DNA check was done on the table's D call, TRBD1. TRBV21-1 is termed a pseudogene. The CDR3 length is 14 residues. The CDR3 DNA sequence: TGTGCCAGCAGCCATGGCTTAGCCAAAAACATTCAGTACTTC. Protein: CASSHGLAKNIQYF.

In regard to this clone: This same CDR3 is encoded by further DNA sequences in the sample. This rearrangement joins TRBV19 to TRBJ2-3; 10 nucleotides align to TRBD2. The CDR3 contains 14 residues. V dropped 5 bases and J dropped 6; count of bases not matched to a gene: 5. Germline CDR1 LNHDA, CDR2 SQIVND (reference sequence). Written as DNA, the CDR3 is TGTGCCAGTAGTCTAGCGGGAGTTGAGGATACGCAGTATTTT. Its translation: CASSLAGVEDTQYF.

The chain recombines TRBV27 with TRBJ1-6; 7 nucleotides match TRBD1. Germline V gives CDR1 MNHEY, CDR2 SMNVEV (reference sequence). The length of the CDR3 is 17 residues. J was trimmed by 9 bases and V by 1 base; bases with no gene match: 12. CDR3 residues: CASSLYRTGGYGSPLHF. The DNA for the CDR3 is TGTGCCAGCAGTTTATACCGGACAGGAGGTTACGGTTCACCCCTCCACTTT.